Described below is a single T cell receptor beta chain sequence and its context. A much larger clone is a single base away; this may be a read error. This sample is drawn from a study of blood T cells in healthy people across ages. Trimming pared 5 bases from V and 5 bases from J, leaving 18 bases between. The CDR3 runs to 15 residues. Germline lookup yields CDR1 MNHNY and CDR2 SVGAGI (reference sequence). Total RNA extracted from each sample amounted to at least 6 micrograms. Primed by a sample-barcoded 5' primer and a J-beta primer mix, a second PCR proceeded for about 7 to 11 cycles. One entry per CDR3 protein results from TCRdb running MiXCR on the 5' RACE reads. Among roughly 640,000 distinct CDR3 sequences, about 30% were seen once, and the ten largest hold approximately 15%.

The V call is TRBV6-6, the J call TRBJ1-2; a weak D match, TRBD1 (5 bases). The sequence was obtained from a woman aged 80 or over in good health. Sequenced sample: blood. The chain's CDR3 is CASSDPVGGQYGYTF. For the CDR3, the DNA is TGTGCCAGCAGTGACCCCGTAGGAGGACAATATGGCTACACCTTC.